The sequence of this TCR beta chain was determined in a study of spatial heterogeneity in lung cancer. TCRdb itself ran the 5' RACE reads through MiXCR, one entry per CDR3 protein. The data show some 13,000 distinct CDR3 sequences, roughly 3.4% seen once. Whole-study results and caveats: One measure, the expanded intratumoral alpha and beta TCR count, tracked tumor mutation counts.

This clonotype was seen repeatedly, ten times or more. Its antigen is undetermined. V gave up 4 bases and J gave up 5 bases; unmatched junction bases: 5. Germline CDR1 and CDR2: SEHNR and FQNEAQ (reference sequence). The CDR3 spans 15 residues. Time point specified: sample taken at primary tumor resection. No cells were sorted before sequencing. The whole RNA sequenced was extracted from tumor, nontumor lung or frozen PBMC. Material: lung tumor tissue, obtained at surgery. The TCR sequence derives from a male donor with early-stage non-small cell lung cancer. The rearrangement uses TRBV7-9 and TRBJ2-5, with 12 bases that match TRBD2. CDR3 sequence: CASSWTSGIRETQYF. CDR3 nucleotides: TGTGCCAGCAGCTGGACTAGCGGGATCCGGGAGACCCAGTACTTC.